The entry that follows covers one T cell receptor beta chain sequence. As processed by the authors: Researchers report that nucleated cell counts were estimated from reference gene primer amplification. Clones were sequenced by immunoSEQ multiplex PCR, and TCRdb holds only the in-frame ones, with some missing. V, J and clone size derive from that table, while D and trimming were established from the DNA sequence. The data contain about 60,000 clones, 76% of them singletons. This entry comes from a study of blood T cell repertoires in COVID-19. Study summary: There were acute and convalescent COVID-19 samples, and they came from the United States, Italy and Spain. PBMCs, B-cell-depleted T cells, or T cells provided the cDNA or gDNA that made up the material.

The receptor was derived from a man in his fifties with active or convalescent COVID-19. The sample comprised peripheral blood.

CDR3 in amino acids: CASSLDRARGDSPLHF. CDR3 nucleotide sequence: TGTGCCAGCAGCTTAGATCGCGCCAGGGGAGATTCACCCCTCCACTTT. This rearrangement joins TRBV11-2 to TRBJ1-6, with TRBD1 as a possible D gene (6 bases). The V end was cut by 0 bases, the J end by 8 bases, with 14 bases between. Germline CDR1 and CDR2: SGHAT and FQNNGV. The CDR3 runs to 16 residues.